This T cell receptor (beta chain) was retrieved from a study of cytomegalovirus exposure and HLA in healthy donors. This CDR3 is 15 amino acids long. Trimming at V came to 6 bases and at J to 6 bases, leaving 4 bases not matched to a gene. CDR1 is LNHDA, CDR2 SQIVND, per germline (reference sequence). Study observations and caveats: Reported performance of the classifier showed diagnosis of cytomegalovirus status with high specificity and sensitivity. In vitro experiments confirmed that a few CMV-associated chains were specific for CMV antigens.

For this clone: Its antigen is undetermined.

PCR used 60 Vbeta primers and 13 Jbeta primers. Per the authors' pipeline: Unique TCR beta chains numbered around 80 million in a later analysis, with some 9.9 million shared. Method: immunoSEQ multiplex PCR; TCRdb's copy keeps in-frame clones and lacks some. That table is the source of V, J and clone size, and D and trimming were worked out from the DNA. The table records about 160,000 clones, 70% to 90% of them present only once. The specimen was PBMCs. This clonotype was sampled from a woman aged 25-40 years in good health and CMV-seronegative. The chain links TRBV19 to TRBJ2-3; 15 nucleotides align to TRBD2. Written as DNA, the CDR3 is TGTGCCAGTAGACGGACTAGCGGGAGGGCGGATACGCAGTATTTT. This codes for CASRRTSGRADTQYF.